This T cell receptor beta chain was identified in a study of blood T cell repertoires in COVID-19. In the authors' methods: Nucleated cell counts were estimated from reference gene primer amplification. The method was immunoSEQ multiplex PCR; TCRdb's version includes in-frame clones alone and lacks a portion of them. V and J calls and clone size are those listed in that table; D and trimming were worked out from the DNA. The sample lists some 180,000 clones, 81% occurring once. CDR1 MNHEY and CDR2 SMNVEV come from the germline V gene (reference sequence). The CDR3 is made up of 15 amino acids. V shed 6 bases and J shed 8 bases, with 19 bases lying between them. One Seattle source followed patients from active infection through their disease course.

Sequenced: peripheral blood. This clonotype originated in a woman aged 35 to 49 with COVID-19, enrolled during active disease. This sequence joins TRBV27 and TRBJ2-2; no firm D call. This CDR3 reads CASSAFIPVVGELFF. The CDR3 nucleotides read TGTGCCAGCAGCGCGTTTATCCCCGTCGTTGGGGAGCTGTTTTTT.